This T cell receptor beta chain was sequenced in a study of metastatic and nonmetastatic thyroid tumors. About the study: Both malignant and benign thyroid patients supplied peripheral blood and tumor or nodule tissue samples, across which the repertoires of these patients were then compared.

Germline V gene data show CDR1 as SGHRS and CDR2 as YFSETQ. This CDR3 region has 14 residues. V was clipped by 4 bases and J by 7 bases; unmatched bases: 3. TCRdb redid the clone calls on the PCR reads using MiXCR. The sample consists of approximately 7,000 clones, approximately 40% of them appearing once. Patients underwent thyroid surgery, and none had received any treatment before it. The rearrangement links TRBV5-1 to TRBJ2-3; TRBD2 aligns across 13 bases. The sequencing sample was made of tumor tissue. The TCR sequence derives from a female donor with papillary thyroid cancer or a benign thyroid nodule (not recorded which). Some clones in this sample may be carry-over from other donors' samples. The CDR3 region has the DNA TGCGCCAGCAGCGGGACTAGCGGGATAAATACGCAGTATTTT. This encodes CASSGTSGINTQYF.